This TCR beta chain was found in a study of blood T cell repertoires in COVID-19. Study context: Sites in the United States, Italy and Spain provided acute and convalescent COVID-19 samples. Sources were T cells, B-cell-depleted T cells, or PBMCs; the material itself was cDNA or gDNA.

In regard to this clone: This CDR3 is also generated by other DNA sequences in the sample.

The V end lost 3 bases, the J end lost 5 bases, and 13 bases lay between the germline ends. The CDR3 sequence is 14 residues long. Germline lookup yields CDR1 LNHDA and CDR2 SQIVND (reference sequence). In the source study's methods: Reference gene primer amplification gave estimated nucleated cell counts. TCRdb's table, derived via immunoSEQ multiplex PCR, lists solely in-frame clones and lacks some. Clone size and V and J calls were adopted from that table, with D and trimming inferred from the DNA. The sample consists of 58,000 or so clones, roughly nine tenths of them appearing once. Sequencing was carried out using peripheral blood. The origin of this receptor is a woman in her 70s with active COVID-19. The chain employs TRBV19 and TRBJ1-1, with no clear D. The chain's CDR3 is CASSIGGSGTEAFF. The CDR3 DNA follows: TGTGCCAGTAGTATCGGAGGGTCCGGTACTGAAGCTTTCTTT.